Sequencing of this T cell receptor beta chain was carried out in a study of cytotoxic CD8 clonotypes in ibrutinib-treated CLL. Study observations and caveats: At baseline, clonality was higher than in age-matched healthy donors and correlated with CD8+ counts.

In this sample, this clone turned up a few times. The antigen remains unidentified. TCRdb keeps only in-frame clones here, not all; method: immunoSEQ multiplex PCR. This table holds approximately 50,000 clones, around 68% found once. Germline CDR1 GTSNPN, CDR2 SVGIG (reference sequence). This CDR3 is built from 15 residues. With 0 bases removed from V and 8 bases from J, the gap between germline ends came to 17 bases. The specimen comprised PBMCs, sampled after 12 months of ibrutinib treatment. This sequence originates from a human donor with chronic lymphocytic leukemia. The chain recombines TRBV30 with TRBJ2-1; D tentatively reads TRBD1 or TRBD2 (5 bases each). The CDR3 region is CAWSVVWGTGDEQFF. The CDR3 region has the DNA TGTGCCTGGAGTGTAGTCTGGGGGACCGGGGATGAGCAGTTCTTC.